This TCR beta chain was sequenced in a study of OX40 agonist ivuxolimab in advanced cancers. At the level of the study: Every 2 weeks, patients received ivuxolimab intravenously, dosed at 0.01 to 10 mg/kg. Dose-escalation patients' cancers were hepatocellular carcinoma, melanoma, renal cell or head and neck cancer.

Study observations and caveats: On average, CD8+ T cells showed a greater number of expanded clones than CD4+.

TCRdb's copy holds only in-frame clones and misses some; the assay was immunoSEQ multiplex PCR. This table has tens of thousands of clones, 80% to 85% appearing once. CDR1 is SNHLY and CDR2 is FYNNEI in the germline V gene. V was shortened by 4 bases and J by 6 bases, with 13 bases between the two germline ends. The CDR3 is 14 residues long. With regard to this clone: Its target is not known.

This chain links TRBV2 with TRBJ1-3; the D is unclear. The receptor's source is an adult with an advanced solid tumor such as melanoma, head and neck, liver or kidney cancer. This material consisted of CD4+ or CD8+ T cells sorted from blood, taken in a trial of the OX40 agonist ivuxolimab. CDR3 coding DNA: TGTGCCAGCAGTGGGTCCCGGGGAGAAAACACCATATATTTT. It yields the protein CASSGSRGENTIYF.